The 30 T cell receptor beta chains listed next were all sequenced from one sample in a study of blood T cell repertoires in COVID-19. Libraries were prepared by immunoSEQ multiplex PCR; TCRdb keeps only in-frame clonotypes and omits some of them. The sample lists about 84,000 clones, around 80% occurring once. Sequenced: peripheral blood. These receptors originate from a woman aged 80 or over with acute or convalescent COVID-19.

This clone has a single count. The chain combines TRBV10-3 with TRBJ1-5; TRBD1 matches 7 bases. With 0 bases clipped from V and 6 bases from J, the junction kept 11 bases outside the gene matches. The CDR3 runs 17 residues. CDR1 is ENHRY and CDR2 is SYGVKD in the germline V gene. This CDR3 reads CAISESGGRGRAQPQHF. For the CDR3, the DNA is TGTGCCATCAGTGAGTCAGGGGGCAGGGGTCGGGCTCAGCCCCAGCATTTT.

The J gene is TRBJ2-2, the V gene TRBV27, with a possible D match to TRBD1 (5 bases). CDR3 length equals 15 residues. The V end lost 4 bases, the J end lost 1 base, and 10 bases lay between the germline ends. The germline CDR1 and CDR2 sequences are MNHEY and SMNVEV (reference sequence). The CDR3 nucleotides read TGTGCCAGCAGTTACTTAGGACAGAACACCGGGGAGCTGTTTTTT. Protein sequence: CASSYLGQNTGELFF.

This clone came up a few times. The rearrangement links TRBV18 to TRBJ1-2, with 9 positions matching TRBD1. The germline CDR1 and CDR2 sequences are KGHSH and LQKENI. This CDR3 spans 16 amino acids. J was trimmed by 2 bases and V by 2 bases; bases with no gene match: 6. The CDR3 DNA sequence: TGTGCCAGCTCACCAGGGACAGGGCCGATGAACTATGGCTACACCTTC. It yields the protein CASSPGTGPMNYGYTF.

The rearrangement uses TRBV19 and TRBJ2-2, with D uncertain. V dropped 4 bases and J dropped 6 bases, with 9 bases sitting between them. The CDR3 covers 13 residues. CDR1 and CDR2 (germline): LNHDA, SQIVND (reference sequence). CDR3 in amino acids: CASSTFGPGELFF. In DNA, the CDR3 is TGTGCCAGTAGTACTTTTGGGCCCGGGGAGCTGTTTTTT.

For the CDR3, the DNA is TGTGCCAGCAGCACGGGACTAGCGGGAGAGGACGAGGAGTACTTC. Protein product: CASSTGLAGEDEEYF. The chain carries TRBV21-1 and TRBJ2-7; the D call TRBD2 from the table was never checked on the DNA. TRBV21-1 is assigned pseudogene status. CDR3 size: 15 residues.

This chain links TRBV6-2 or TRBV6-3 with TRBJ2-5; D is undetermined. CDR3 length: 16 amino acids. Germline V gives CDR1 MNHEY, CDR2 SVGEGT. V lost 6 bases and J 2 bases, leaving 19 bases between the germline ends. CDR3 loop: CASSRYSSRSQETQYF. In DNA form, the CDR3 reads TGTGCCAGCAGCCGCTATAGTAGTCGGTCTCAAGAGACCCAGTACTTC.

The chain combines TRBV29-1 with TRBJ2-1; TRBD2 agrees at 11 bases. Germline CDR1 reads SQVTM; CDR2 reads ANQGSEA. The CDR3 runs 14 residues. Germline trimming cut 7 bases from V and 9 bases from J; bases unmatched to any gene: 11. The CDR3 here is CSAQDTGTSGEQFF. CDR3 bases: TGCAGCGCCCAGGACACCGGGACTAGCGGTGAGCAGTTCTTC.

The genes are TRBV24-1 and TRBJ2-2; 10 positions match TRBD2. Germline lookup yields CDR1 KGHDR and CDR2 SFDVKD. After removal of 2 bases from V and 3 bases from J, the junction contained 5 bases not matched to a gene. This CDR3 has 17 amino acids. In nucleotides, the CDR3 is TGTGCCACCAGTGATTCCGGGACTAGCGCTTACACCGGGGAGCTGTTTTTT. It specifies CATSDSGTSAYTGELFF.

The chain combines TRBV5-8 with TRBJ1-6; D perhaps matches TRBD1 (6 bases). V was pared by 4 bases and J by 4 bases, with 15 bases between. The CDR3 extends over 16 amino acids. Germline V gene sequence: CDR1 SGHTS, CDR2 YDEGEE. Here the CDR3 DNA reads TGTGCCAGCAGCGCCGGGACATTCGTTTATAATTCACCCCTCCACTTT. Protein: CASSAGTFVYNSPLHF.

V gene TRBV5-4 combines with J gene TRBJ1-2; D remains ambiguous. The V end lost 0 bases, the J end lost 0 bases, and 6 bases lay between the germline ends. Per the germline V gene, CDR1 is SGHNT and CDR2 is YYREEE (reference sequence). This CDR3 is 14 amino acids long. Here the CDR3 reads CASSLDRANYGYTF. DNA for the CDR3: TGTGCCAGCAGCTTGGACAGAGCTAACTATGGCTACACCTTC. Complete variable domain (other parts from reference TRBV5-4 and TRBJ1-2): ETGVTQSPTHLIKTRGQQVTLRCSSQSGHNTVSWYQQALGQGPQFIFQYYREEENGRGNFPPRFSGLQFPNYSSELNVNALELDDSALYLCASSLDRANYGYTFGSGTRLTVV.

This clone was counted between two and nine times. The chain uses TRBV28 and TRBJ1-6; a weak D match, TRBD1 (5 bases). Looked up from germline, CDR1 is MDHEN and CDR2 is SYDVKM. Deletions cut 4 bases from V and 13 bases from J, with 20 bases between. The CDR3 is 15 amino acids. The CDR3 reads CASSSPGLSMKPLHF. DNA for the CDR3: TGTGCCAGCAGTTCGCCGGGACTCTCCATGAAGCCCCTCCACTTT.

The rearrangement uses TRBV10-3 and TRBJ2-7, with TRBD1 matching over 10 bases. The trim removed 10 bases at V and 3 bases at J, leaving 3 bases unmatched. Per germline, CDR1 ENHRY and CDR2 SYGVKD. This CDR3 has 12 amino acids. CDR3 DNA: TGTGCCAGCGGACAGGGGGACTACGAGCAGTACTTC. It translates to CASGQGDYEQYF.

This sequence joins TRBV5-1 and TRBJ1-1; D remains unclear. The germline CDR1 and CDR2 sequences are SGHRS and YFSETQ. The CDR3 is 14 amino acids. V shed 4 bases and J shed 1 base, with 11 bases lying between them. Here the CDR3 DNA reads TGCGCCAGCAGCGCTCAGGTCGCGAACACTGAAGCTTTCTTT. Amino acid sequence: CASSAQVANTEAFF.

V gene TRBV3-1 (or the pseudogene TRBV3-2) combines with J gene TRBJ2-3; 12 bases fit TRBD2. V lost 4 bases, J lost 5 bases, and 4 bases stayed unmatched. This CDR3 spans 15 amino acids. The germline V gene has CDR1 LGHDT and CDR2 YNNKEL (reference sequence). CDR3 in amino acids: CASSRLAGEGDTQYF. The CDR3 nucleotides are TGTGCCAGCAGCCGACTAGCGGGAGAGGGAGATACGCAGTATTTT.

This clone showed up just once. The J gene is TRBJ2-1, the V gene TRBV21-1; the D call of TRBD1 is as the table states it, not checked on the DNA. TRBV21-1 is described as a pseudogene. This CDR3 has 15 amino acids. In nucleotides, the CDR3 is TGTGCCAGCAGCAAAGCAGCGACAGGGCATCGAGAGCAGTTCTTC. Translated, it gives CASSKAATGHREQFF.

The J gene is TRBJ2-1, the V gene TRBV28, with D perhaps TRBD2 (5 bases). Trimming pared 1 base from V and 8 bases from J, leaving 15 bases between. The length of the CDR3 is 15 residues. Germline CDR1 reads MDHEN; CDR2 reads SYDVKM. The CDR3 nucleotides are TGTGCCAGCAGTTTATCGGCAGGCCGGGGTCATGAGCAGTTCTTC. It yields the protein CASSLSAGRGHEQFF.

The sample holds one count of this clone. As DNA, the CDR3 is TGTGCCAGCAGCTTAGCGCGCGGCACTGCCTACGAGCAGTACTTC. Translation: CASSLARGTAYEQYF. V and J are TRBV7-9 and TRBJ2-7, with D unclear. The CDR3 covers 15 residues. Germline CDR1 is SEHNR and CDR2 is FQNEAQ (reference sequence). V lost 0 bases and J 2 bases, leaving 11 bases between the germline ends.

The V call is TRBV10-2, the J call TRBJ2-3; TRBD2 agrees at 8 bases. Germline CDR1 and CDR2: WSHSY and SAAADI. The CDR3 totals 19 residues. J was trimmed by 1 base and V by 3 bases; bases with no gene match: 15. This CDR3 reads CASSDFSGRAVKGTDTQYF. DNA for the CDR3: TGCGCCAGCAGTGACTTCAGCGGGAGAGCCGTTAAGGGCACAGATACGCAGTATTTT.

The V call is TRBV4-1, the J call TRBJ2-3; 7 bases map to TRBD2. The V segment lost 0 bases and the J segment 5 bases; nucleotides outside the gene matches: 2. This CDR3 region has 14 residues. The V gene's germline CDR1 is MGHRA and CDR2 YSYEKL. Here the CDR3 reads CASSQDGRGDTQYF. The CDR3 coding sequence is TGCGCCAGCAGCCAAGATGGGAGGGGAGATACGCAGTATTTT.

The gene calls are TRBV12-3 or TRBV12-4 and TRBJ2-5; 7 bases align to TRBD1. This CDR3 is built from 13 residues. With 6 bases clipped from V and 5 bases from J, the junction kept 6 bases outside the gene matches. CDR3 sequence reads: CASRTTGSETQYF. CDR3 DNA: TGTGCCAGCAGGACGACAGGGTCCGAGACCCAGTACTTC.

This chain uses TRBV15 with TRBJ2-1; TRBD2 agrees at 9 bases. J gave up 9 bases and V 3 bases, and 12 bases lay outside the gene matches. The length of the CDR3 is 16 residues. Per germline, CDR1 LNHNV and CDR2 YYDKDF (reference sequence). The CDR3 protein is CATSRLRLAGYGEQFF. CDR3 sequence (DNA): TGTGCCACCAGCAGGTTAAGGCTAGCGGGATATGGTGAGCAGTTCTTC.

The rearrangement joins TRBV28 to TRBJ1-1; a possible D gene is TRBD1 (6 bases). The CDR3 loop spans 17 amino acids. CDR1 and CDR2 (germline): MDHEN, SYDVKM. Trimming took off 6 bases at V and 1 base at J, with 21 bases between the two ends. The CDR3 DNA reads TGTGCCAGCAGCTACGACAGGCGGGTCGGTTGGAACACTGAAGCTTTCTTT. It specifies CASSYDRRVGWNTEAFF.

This rearrangement joins TRBV7-2 to TRBJ2-3; 12 bases line up with TRBD2. Trimming took 3 bases from V and 3 from J; bases not matched to a gene: 1. The CDR3 has 15 residues. Germline assignment: CDR1 SGHTA and CDR2 FQGNSA. The CDR3 loop is CASSLTSGSTDTQYF. As DNA, the CDR3 is TGTGCCAGCAGCTTGACTAGCGGGAGTACAGATACGCAGTATTTT.

The rearrangement links TRBV12-3 or TRBV12-4 to TRBJ2-3; D is unresolved. With 3 bases removed from V and 4 bases from J, the gap between germline ends came to 5 bases. This CDR3 has 12 residues. CDR3 bases: TGTGCCAGCAGTTTCCTAGCAGATACGCAGTATTTT. This sequence encodes CASSFLADTQYF.

V is TRBV5-1 and J is TRBJ1-2, with D perhaps matching TRBD1 (6 bases). The CDR3 is 15 amino acids. V lost 4 bases to trimming and J lost 1 base, with 14 bases between them. Per the germline V gene, CDR1 is SGHRS and CDR2 is YFSETQ. The CDR3 protein is CASSLGLGGNYGYTF. The CDR3 DNA is TGCGCCAGCAGCCTGGGCCTAGGGGGTAACTATGGCTACACCTTC.

The gene calls are TRBV6-7 and TRBJ1-1; 10 nucleotides match TRBD1. TRBV6-7 is an open reading frame, and its role is uncertain. This CDR3 spans 18 amino acids. Losses at the gene ends were 5 bases for V and 3 bases for J; bases not matched to a gene: 15. In nucleotides, the CDR3 is TGTGCCAGCAGTCCGCGACAGGGGGCGGATCGGAAGTACACTGAAGCTTTCTTT. It codes for CASSPRQGADRKYTEAFF.

This sequence joins TRBV10-2 and TRBJ2-5; the match to TRBD1 covers 7 bases. Germline V lookup: CDR1 WSHSY, CDR2 SAAADI. The CDR3 covers 13 residues. The junction had 8 bases not matched to a gene; V was cut back by 8 bases and J by 5 bases. CDR3 sequence (DNA): TGCGCCAGCGGTCTGACAGGGTTGGAGACCCAGTACTTC. Translation gives CASGLTGLETQYF.

The J gene is TRBJ2-1, the V gene TRBV28, with a possible D match to TRBD2 (6 bases). V was shortened by 2 bases and J by 13 bases, with 21 bases between the two germline ends. The CDR3 spans 15 residues. The germline CDR1 and CDR2 sequences are MDHEN and SYDVKM. In DNA, the CDR3 is TGTGCCAGCAGTTTAACCTCACCCGGGACTGCGGAACAGTTCTTC. Translating it yields CASSLTSPGTAEQFF.

This clone was detected once. This chain uses TRBV5-1 with TRBJ2-2, with TRBD2 matching 14 bases. After removal of 8 bases from V and 4 bases from J, the junction contained 4 bases not matched to a gene. CDR1 is SGHRS and CDR2 is YFSETQ in the germline V gene. The length of the CDR3 is 15 residues. This chain's CDR3 is CASRGLAGVTGELFF. The CDR3 DNA follows: TGCGCCAGTAGGGGACTAGCGGGAGTCACCGGGGAGCTGTTTTTT.

The rearrangement uses TRBV30 and TRBJ2-5; possible D gene TRBD1, 7 bases. Germline-derived CDR1 and CDR2 are GTSNPN and SVGIG (reference sequence). The germline V and J ends were trimmed by 2 bases and 5 bases, with 15 bases remaining between them. The CDR3 has 14 amino acids. CDR3 DNA sequence: TGTGCCTGGAGTCGGGTACAGGGGAGGGAGACCCAGTACTTC. Its protein product is CAWSRVQGRETQYF.